The T cell receptor (beta chain) described here comes from a study of monozygotic twins with inflammatory bowel disease. Study outcomes and limitations: The existence of one strong signal or clonotype linked to IBD lacked support. IBD patients share fewer clonotypes with other people than healthy twins do, especially with disease activity.

The germline gives CDR1 KGHSH, CDR2 LQKENI. The CDR3 is 17 amino acids. After re-calling the 5' RACE reads, TCRdb lists one entry per CDR3 protein, DNA absent. The specimen's table records some 83,000 distinct CDR3 sequences. Details on this clonotype: The antigen is not known.

The V call is TRBV18, the J call TRBJ1-1; TCRdb designates TRBD1, a call that cannot be tested without DNA. The clonotype was recovered from a human donor with ulcerative colitis or Crohn's disease, or a healthy co-twin of an affected twin (not recorded which). The sequenced sample consisted of blood. The CDR3 spells CASSPRDRGIMNTEAFF.